The 17 T cell receptor beta chains given below trace back to one sample, sequenced in a study of beta chain features in type 1 diabetes. Sequenced material consisted of expressed TCRB transcripts (all of the isolated RNA was reverse transcribed). Generated by immunoSEQ multiplex PCR, the TCRdb table keeps only in-frame clones and is missing some. Found here are about 660,000 clones, over 12% of them singletons; the top ten hold approximately 0.042%. No antigen has been identified for these receptors. Study results and limitations: Shortening of TCRB CDR3s, moderate but significant, appeared in all four CD4+ subsets of Type 1 diabetes patients.

The sequenced sample was naive CD4+ T cells from blood. Source of these receptors: a man between 18 and 29 years old with type 1 diabetes.

This chain joins TRBV6-5 and TRBJ2-7; D is unclear. Germline V gene lookup returns CDR1 MNHEY and CDR2 SVGAGI. CDR3 length equals 15 residues. Trimming left V 0 bases short and J 2 bases short, with 11 bases between. Written as DNA, the CDR3 is TGTGCCAGCAGTTACTCGGGCAGGTCCACCTACGAGCAGTACTTC. Translation: CASSYSGRSTYEQYF.

This clone has more than one count but fewer than ten. V and J are TRBV30 and TRBJ1-1; D not resolved. Germline values: CDR1 GTSNPN, CDR2 SVGIG (reference sequence). Trimming pared 1 base from V and 10 bases from J, leaving 10 bases between. The length of the CDR3 is 11 residues. The CDR3 DNA follows: TGTGCCTGGAGTGCCTTGGTGGGAGCTTTCTTT. As protein: CAWSALVGAFF.

The gene calls are TRBV30 and TRBJ1-3; no definite D call. The CDR3 consists of 15 residues. Germline V lookup: CDR1 GTSNPN, CDR2 SVGIG (reference sequence). Trimming took 3 bases from V and 0 from J, leaving 12 bases between them. CDR3 sequence: CAWRPRLISGNTIYF. CDR3 bases: TGTGCCTGGAGGCCTCGACTCATCTCTGGAAACACCATATATTTT.

The chain has TRBV5-6 and TRBJ2-1; a possible D gene is TRBD1 (6 bases). The V gene's germline CDR1 is SGHDT and CDR2 YYEEEE. This CDR3 has 16 residues. V lost 3 bases and J lost 5, with 18 bases in between. CDR3 loop: CASSSKDRSTHNEQFF. The CDR3 DNA sequence: TGTGCCAGCAGCTCTAAGGACAGATCAACTCACAATGAGCAGTTCTTC.

Only a few counts were recorded for this clone. Other DNA sequences of this sample code for an identical CDR3. V is TRBV7-2 and J is TRBJ1-2, with D tentatively TRBD1 (6 bases). Germline V gene data show CDR1 as SGHTA and CDR2 as FQGNSA. The V end lost 5 bases, the J end lost 2 bases, and 9 bases lay between the germline ends. This CDR3 has 13 amino acids. The CDR3 region has the DNA TGTGCCAGCAGCACTGGACAGAACTATGGCTACACCTTC. As protein: CASSTGQNYGYTF.

As concerns this clone: Other DNA sequences from this sample encode an identical CDR3 as well. This chain links TRBV7-2 with TRBJ2-3; 7 bases line up with TRBD1. The CDR3 loop spans 14 amino acids. CDR1 SGHTA and CDR2 FQGNSA come from the germline V gene. Trimming removed 4 bases from V and 4 bases from J; junction bases left unmatched: 5. The CDR3, as DNA: TGTGCCAGCAGCTCCCGACAGGGTCCAGATACGCAGTATTTT. Translating gives CASSSRQGPDTQYF.

A remark on this clone: In the same sample, other DNA sequences code for this CDR3. V and J are TRBV4-3 and TRBJ2-5; D is undetermined. CDR3 size: 12 residues. Germline CDR1 is LGHNA and CDR2 is YSLEER. Trimming shortened V by 0 bases and J by 5 bases, and 4 bases separated the two germline ends. For the CDR3, the DNA is TGCGCCAGCAGCCAAGAGGGGGAGACCCAGTACTTC. Translation: CASSQEGETQYF.

The rearrangement uses TRBV27 and TRBJ1-3; 7 bases agree with TRBD1. Germline assignment: CDR1 MNHEY and CDR2 SMNVEV (reference sequence). With 5 bases clipped from V and 4 bases from J, the junction kept 2 bases outside the gene matches. This CDR3 has 13 residues. The CDR3 coding sequence is TGTGCCAGCAGTACAGGGGACGGAAACACCATATATTTT. Protein sequence: CASSTGDGNTIYF.

The rearrangement uses TRBV5-1 and TRBJ1-1; 7 bases agree with TRBD1. CDR3 length: 15 residues. J was trimmed by 3 bases and V by 4 bases; bases with no gene match: 9. Germline V lookup: CDR1 SGHRS, CDR2 YFSETQ. The CDR3 DNA reads as TGCGCCAGCAGCCCCGGAGGGACAGTCGACACTGAAGCTTTCTTT. Translating gives CASSPGGTVDTEAFF.

The DNA of the CDR3 is TGTGCCTGGACTCCCTGGAGGGCGGGGGAGACCCAGTACTTC. As protein: CAWTPWRAGETQYF. The V gene is TRBV30, the J gene TRBJ2-5; weak D call: TRBD2 (6 bases). CDR3 length: 14 residues. Germline CDR1 GTSNPN, CDR2 SVGIG (reference sequence). Trimming removed 4 bases from V and 5 bases from J, with 17 bases in between.

The chain has TRBV7-9 and TRBJ2-7; TRBD1 is a possible D gene (5 bases). CDR1 is SEHNR and CDR2 is FQNEAQ in the germline V gene (reference sequence). V was shortened by 5 bases and J by 4 bases, with 9 bases between the two germline ends. CDR3 size: 12 residues. CDR3: CASSISGYEQYF. The CDR3 DNA sequence: TGTGCCAGCAGCATATCAGGGTACGAGCAGTACTTC. Using reference TRBV7-9 and TRBJ2-7 for the parts outside the CDR3, the full variable domain is DTGVSQNPRHKITKRGQNVTFRCDPISEHNRLYWYRQTLGQGPEFLTYFQNEAQLEKSRLLSDRFSAERPKGSFSTLEIQRTEQGDSAMYLCASSISGYEQYFGPGTRLTVT.

The V gene is TRBV5-4, the J gene TRBJ2-2, with D perhaps TRBD1 or TRBD2 (6 bases each). Trimming removed 3 bases at V and 2 bases at J, with 14 bases between. The V gene's germline CDR1 is SGHNT and CDR2 YYREEE (reference sequence). The CDR3 sequence is 16 residues long. The CDR3 here is CASSSPVGGNTGELFF. The CDR3 region has the DNA TGTGCCAGCAGCTCCCCCGTGGGGGGCAACACCGGGGAGCTGTTTTTT.

The rearrangement joins TRBV5-1 to TRBJ1-5; 7 bases agree with TRBD1. The CDR3 loop spans 15 amino acids. CDR1 and CDR2 (germline): SGHRS, YFSETQ. V trimming: 0 bases; J trimming: 1 base; junction bases outside the gene matches: 1. The CDR3: CASSLEGASNQPQHF. DNA of the CDR3: TGCGCCAGCAGCTTGGAGGGGGCGAGCAATCAGCCCCAGCATTTT.

In its sample, this clone was seen a few times. The V call is TRBV30, the J call TRBJ2-5, with 8 positions matching TRBD2. Trimming took 0 bases from V and 3 from J; bases not matched to a gene: 3. The CDR3 length is 14 residues. Germline V lookup: CDR1 GTSNPN, CDR2 SVGIG (reference sequence). The CDR3 DNA reads TGTGCCTGGAGTGTAATAGCGGGGAAAGAGACCCAGTACTTC. This codes for CAWSVIAGKETQYF.

This clone was found a few times. The rearrangement links TRBV10-3 to TRBJ2-7; D is perhaps TRBD2 (7 bases). V lost 5 bases, J lost 6 bases, and 14 bases lay in between. The V gene's germline CDR1 is ENHRY and CDR2 SYGVKD. This CDR3 contains 13 residues. The CDR3 spells CAISTGRGSEQYF. The CDR3 bases are TGTGCCATCAGTACAGGGAGGGGGTCCGAGCAGTACTTC.

As concerns this clone: One end of the junction is discordant with germline, which a read error may explain. CDR3 protein: CASSLGASGTDTQYF. DNA of the CDR3: TGTGCTAGCAGCTTAGGGGCTAGCGGCACAGATACGCAGTATTTT. The chain has TRBV7-7 and TRBJ2-3, with a tentative D call TRBD2 (6 bases). This CDR3 comprises 15 residues. Germline V gene sequence: CDR1 SSHAT, CDR2 FNYEAQ (reference sequence). Supplemented by reference TRBV7-7 and TRBJ2-3, the full variable domain reads GAGVSQSPRYKVTKRGQDVTLRCDPISSHATLYWYQQALGQGPEFLTYFNYEAQPDKSGLPSDRFSAERPEGSISTLTIQRTEQRDSAMYRCASSLGASGTDTQYFGPGTRLTVL.

The J gene is TRBJ2-3, the V gene TRBV7-9; tentative D call: TRBD2 (6 bases). V lost 6 bases and J lost 2, with 12 bases in between. The germline V gene encodes CDR1 SEHNR and CDR2 FQNEAQ (reference sequence). The length of the CDR3 is 14 residues. The CDR3 DNA reads TGTGCCAGCAGATCCCGGGACTTCACAGATACGCAGTATTTT. It translates to CASRSRDFTDTQYF.